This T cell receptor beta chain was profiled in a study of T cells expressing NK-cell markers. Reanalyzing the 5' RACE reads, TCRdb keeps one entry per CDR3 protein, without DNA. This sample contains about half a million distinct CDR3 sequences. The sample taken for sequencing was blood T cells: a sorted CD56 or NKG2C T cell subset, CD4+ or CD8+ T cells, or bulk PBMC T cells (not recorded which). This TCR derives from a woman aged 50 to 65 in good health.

The CDR3 protein is CASSASAHNEQFF. The chain links TRBV3-1 to TRBJ2-1. The CDR3 length is 13 residues. Germline loops: CDR1 LGHDT, CDR2 YNNKEL (reference sequence).